This is a list of T cell receptor beta chains from one sample in a study of blood T cells in healthy people across ages. TCRdb analysed the 5' RACE reads with MiXCR anew, one entry per CDR3 protein. Of over 600,000 distinct CDR3 sequences detected, more than 50% appear once; the ten largest clones hold 25% to 30%. The specimen sequenced was blood. Receptor source: a man aged 35 to 55 in good health. CDR3s include the opening cysteine and the closing phenylalanine or tryptophan. A D gene is named only where the DNA matches it firmly. Where a row states a size, it is once, few, many or the class of an expanded clone; other rows omit it.

DNA | CDR3 | J | V | size | D
TGTGCCAGCAGCCAACGCAGGGAAGGGACCCAGTACTTC | CASSQRREGTQYF | TRBJ2-5 | TRBV14 | few | -
TGTGCCAGCAGCTTAACTACAGGACGAGATGCCACAGATACGCAGTATTTT | CASSLTTGRDATDTQYF | TRBJ2-3 | TRBV7-2 | - | -
TGTGCCAGCAGCCCTCTACTTCTAGCGGGAGTATTAGAGACCCAGTACTTC | CASSPLLLAGVLETQYF | TRBJ2-5 | TRBV3-1 | - | TRBD2
TGTGCCAGCTCCGGGACTAGCGGCACCTACGAGCAGTACTTC | CASSGTSGTYEQYF | TRBJ2-7 | TRBV27 | - | TRBD2
TGCGCCAGCAGCCCCACCGCGGAGAGGGCTCCGTGTGGCTACACCTTC | CASSPTAERAPCGYTF | TRBJ1-2 | TRBV5-1 | - | -
TGTGCCAGCAGTAGCGTCGAGGGCTACGAGCAGTACTTC | CASSSVEGYEQYF | TRBJ2-7 | TRBV3-1 | - | -
TGTGCCAGTATCCCTAGCGGACAGCTCTATGGCTACACCTTC | CASIPSGQLYGYTF | TRBJ1-2 | TRBV19 | - | -
TGTGCCAGCAGCGTAGGTAGCGGTGAGCAGTTCTTC | CASSVGSGEQFF | TRBJ2-1 | TRBV9 | many | -
TGTGCCAGCAGCCAACCACGACGGACAATCATGAACACTGAAGCTTTCTTT | CASSQPRRTIMNTEAFF | TRBJ1-1 | TRBV11-2 | - | -
TGTGCCTGCAGATATCGGGACAGCTACGAGCAGTACTTC | CACRYRDSYEQYF | TRBJ2-7 | TRBV6-5 | - | TRBD1
TGCGCCAGCAGCTTAACGATGAGCGGGAGGGCGAGAGGTGAGCAGTTCTTC | CASSLTMSGRARGEQFF | TRBJ2-1 | TRBV5-1 | - | TRBD2
TGTGCCAGCAGCTTAGGTGTCTCGAACAATGAGCAGTTCTTC | CASSLGVSNNEQFF | TRBJ2-1 | TRBV7-2 | - | -
TGTGCCAGCAGCTTAATGGGAGCGGGGGGCCTACCTGGCACAGATACGCAGTATTTT | CASSLMGAGGLPGTDTQYF | TRBJ2-3 | TRBV7-9 | - | TRBD2
TGCAGTGCTTCCCCTAAGGGGGTCCCATGGGAGCGGTACTTC | CSASPKGVPWERYF | TRBJ2-7 | TRBV20-1 | - | -
TGTGCCAGCAGCCCGGACCCAGGGGCCTACGAGCAGTACTTC | CASSPDPGAYEQYF | TRBJ2-7 | TRBV7-2 | - | -
TGTGCCAGCAGCAAGGGGGACAGACAAGAGACCCAGTACTTC | CASSKGDRQETQYF | TRBJ2-5 | TRBV7-9 | - | TRBD1
TGTGCCACCAGCGCCTCGAGGGTTCTTTTGGCAGATACGCAGTATTTT | CATSASRVLLADTQYF | TRBJ2-3 | TRBV15 | few | -
TGTGCCAGCAGCCGAACCCCGGGGGCAGATGAGCAGTTCTTC | CASSRTPGADEQFF | TRBJ2-1 | TRBV5-5 | few | -
TGTGCCAGCAGCTTAACCGGACAGCACACTGAAGCTTTCTTT | CASSLTGQHTEAFF | TRBJ1-1 | TRBV7-3 | - | -
TGTGCCAGCAGCCAAGATGTAGGTGAGCAGTTCTTC | CASSQDVGEQFF | TRBJ2-1 | TRBV3-1 | - | -
TGTGCCAGCAGCTCCCGTTTAGATACGCAGTATTTT | CASSSRLDTQYF | TRBJ2-3 | TRBV11-2 | - | -
TGTGCCAGCTCACCACGAGAGGGACAGACCCAGTACTTC | CASSPREGQTQYF | TRBJ2-5 | TRBV18 | - | -
TGTGCCAGCAGTTTACTCCGTGGGAGAGTCAATCAGCCCCAGCATTTT | CASSLLRGRVNQPQHF | TRBJ1-5 | TRBV28 | - | -
TGTGCCAGCAGCTCCCGCGGGACAGTTGCTGGGGCCAACGTCCTGACTTTC | CASSSRGTVAGANVLTF | TRBJ2-6 | TRBV7-6 | few | -
TGTGCCAGCAGTCTCCTAGCGGGTCCCTCCTACGAGCAGTACTTC | CASSLLAGPSYEQYF | TRBJ2-7 | TRBV12-3/TRBV12-4 | - | TRBD2
TGCAGTGCTAGAGATGTAAGTCGTGCGGGACTAGCGGAGGACTCTGGGGCCAACGTCCTGACTTTC | CSARDVSRAGLAEDSGANVLTF | TRBJ2-6 | TRBV20-1 | - | TRBD2
TGTGCCACCAGCAGGGGTACGTCTTTACAACCTGGGGCCAACGTCCTGACTTTC | CATSRGTSLQPGANVLTF | TRBJ2-6 | TRBV15 | - | -
TGTGCCAGCAGTTACTCGGGTCCAGGGCGGGATGAGCAGTTCTTC | CASSYSGPGRDEQFF | TRBJ2-1 | TRBV6-5 | few | -
TGTGCCAGCAGCCTCCGAGACGGAGAGCAGTTCTTC | CASSLRDGEQFF | TRBJ2-1 | TRBV4-2 | many | -
TGTGCCAGCAGCCCGATAGGAGAAAACATTCAGTACTTC | CASSPIGENIQYF | TRBJ2-4 | TRBV5-5 | - | -
TGTACTGCGGGACAGATCTTCTCCTACGAGCAGTACTTC | CTAGQIFSYEQYF | TRBJ2-7 | TRBV6-1 | - | -
TGCAGTGCTAGAGGGAGGCCCCAAGAGACCCAGTACTTC | CSARGRPQETQYF | TRBJ2-5 | TRBV20-1 | - | -
TGTGCCAGCACGGTCGGAAACTATGGCTACACCTTC | CASTVGNYGYTF | TRBJ1-2 | TRBV28 | - | -
TGTGCCAGCAGCTTTTTCCTCTCTGGGGCCAACGTCCTGACTTTC | CASSFFLSGANVLTF | TRBJ2-6 | TRBV7-9 | few | -
TGCAGCGTTGAAGGAAATGGAGTCACCGAGCAGTACTTC | CSVEGNGVTEQYF | TRBJ2-7 | TRBV29-1 | few | -
TGTGCCGGCAGCTTGGAACGGGCCTATGGCTACACCTTC | CAGSLERAYGYTF | TRBJ1-2 | TRBV5-6 | once | -
TGCAGTGCTAGAGGCTCAAACGCAACCAGACGGCTACAAGAGACCCAGTACTTC | CSARGSNATRRLQETQYF | TRBJ2-5 | TRBV20-1 | - | -